This T cell receptor beta chain was recorded in a study of blood T cells in healthy people across ages. The CDR3 sequence is 14 residues long. V was pared by 11 bases and J by 2 bases, with 9 bases of the junction left unmatched. This clonotype occurred many times. A sample-barcoded 5' primer and a J-beta primer mix were used in a second PCR of roughly 7 to 11 cycles. TCRdb ran MiXCR on the 5' RACE reads and lists one entry per CDR3 protein. The table includes about 640,000 distinct CDR3 sequences, approximately 30% detected once. The rearrangement joins TRBV12-3 or TRBV12-4 to TRBJ2-5; 9 nucleotides match TRBD2. The sample consisted of blood. The sequence was collected from a woman aged 80 or older in good health. The CDR3 DNA reads TGTGCCTGCCTAGGGCGGGGGGGTCAAGAGACCCAGTACTTC. It encodes CACLGRGGQETQYF.